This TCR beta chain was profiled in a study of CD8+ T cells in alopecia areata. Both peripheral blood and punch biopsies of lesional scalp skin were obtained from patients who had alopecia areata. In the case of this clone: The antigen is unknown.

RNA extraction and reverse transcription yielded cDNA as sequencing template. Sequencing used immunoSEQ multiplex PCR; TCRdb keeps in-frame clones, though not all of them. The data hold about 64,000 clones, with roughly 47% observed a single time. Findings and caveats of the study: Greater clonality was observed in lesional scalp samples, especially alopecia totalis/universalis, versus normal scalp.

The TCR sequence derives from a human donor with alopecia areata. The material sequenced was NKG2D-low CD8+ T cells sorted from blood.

CDR3 amino acids: CASSLGWDRVTYEQYF. The CDR3 nucleotides read TGTGCCAGCAGCTTGGGGTGGGACAGGGTGACCTACGAGCAGTACTTC. V and J are TRBV5-6 and TRBJ2-7; the match to TRBD1 covers 9 bases. CDR3 size: 16 residues. V shed 0 bases and J 2 bases; nucleotides not matched to a gene: 6. The germline gives CDR1 SGHDT, CDR2 YYEEEE.